The 18 T cell receptor beta chains below all came from one sample that was sequenced in a study of CD8 T cell repertoires and HIV-1 epitope variants. The antigens of these receptors remain unknown. Only in-frame clones appear in the TCRdb table, and some are missing; sequencing was by immunoSEQ multiplex PCR. In the table there are 2,200 or so clones, approximately 64% of which are singletons. Sequencing was performed on cultured CD8+ T cells derived from PBMCs. These receptors all come from a male donor with HIV.

This clone was seen a few times. The chain uses TRBV9 and TRBJ2-5; TRBD2 agrees at 7 bases. The junction had 11 bases not matched to a gene; V was cut back by 3 bases and J by 6 bases. Germline V CDR1 and CDR2: SGDLS, YYNGEE. The CDR3 is 15 amino acids. The CDR3 DNA reads as TGTGCCAGCAGCGGCCGGGACTATGAGCGGCAGACCCAGTACTTC. This sequence encodes CASSGRDYERQTQYF.

This chain links TRBV7-6 with TRBJ2-6, with 7 positions matching TRBD1. The V gene end was trimmed by 5 bases and the J gene end by 0 bases; junction bases not matched to a gene: 4. Germline V CDR1 and CDR2: SGHVS, FNYEAQ. There are 16 residues in the CDR3. Here the CDR3 DNA reads TGTGCCAGCAGCACGCGACAGGGCTCTGGGGCCAACGTCCTGACTTTC. As protein: CASSTRQGSGANVLTF. Filled out from reference TRBV7-6 and TRBJ2-6, the complete variable domain reads GAGVSQSPRYKVTKRGQDVALRCDPISGHVSLYWYRQALGQGPEFLTYFNYEAQQDKSGLPNDRFSAERPEGSISTLTIQRTEQRDSAMYRCASSTRQGSGANVLTFGAGSRLTVL.

This clone was observed a handful of times. V is TRBV13 and J is TRBJ1-3, with D tentatively TRBD1 (5 bases). The CDR3 contains 17 residues. The germline V gene has CDR1 PRHDT and CDR2 FYEKMQ (reference sequence). The V end was cut by 5 bases, the J end by 0 bases, with 17 bases between. CDR3 DNA sequence: TGTGCCAGCAGCGGTGGATTTGGGGCTAGCTCTGGAAACACCATATATTTT. Translation: CASSGGFGASSGNTIYF.

This chain connects TRBV7-2 to TRBJ2-4, with D uncertain. The CDR3 covers 14 residues. CDR1 and CDR2 from the germline V gene are SGHTA and FQGNSA. Trimming took 1 base from V and 7 from J, leaving 11 bases between them. CDR3 nucleotides: TGTGCCAGCAGCTTAGTTGGGTCCAGGAACATTCAGTACTTC. This gives the protein CASSLVGSRNIQYF. The full variable domain, its missing parts supplied by reference TRBV7-2 and TRBJ2-4, is GAGVSQSPSNKVTEKGKDVELRCDPISGHTALYWYRQSLGQGLEFLIYFQGNSAPDKSGLPSDRFSAERTGGSVSTLTIQRTQQEDSAVYLCASSLVGSRNIQYFGAGTRLSVL.

The chain has TRBV13 and TRBJ2-2; D may be TRBD2 (7 bases). The CDR3 length is 16 residues. The germline V and J ends were trimmed by 0 bases and 2 bases, with 10 bases remaining between them. Germline loops: CDR1 PRHDT, CDR2 FYEKMQ (reference sequence). The CDR3 spells CASSLGGGPNTGELFF. In DNA form, the CDR3 reads TGTGCCAGCAGCTTAGGCGGGGGGCCCAACACCGGGGAGCTGTTTTTT. The whole variable domain, remainder taken from reference TRBV13 and TRBJ2-2, is AAGVIQSPRHLIKEKRETATLKCYPIPRHDTVYWYQQGPGQDPQFLISFYEKMQSDKGSIPDRFSAQQFSDYHSELNMSSLELGDSALYFCASSLGGGPNTGELFFGEGSRLTVL.

The chain is built from TRBV21-1 and TRBJ1-6. TRBV21-1 counts as a pseudogene. The CDR3 extends over 15 amino acids. CDR3 sequence: CASSKGGPYNSPLHF. The CDR3 nucleotides are TGTGCCAGCAGCAAAGGAGGGCCCTATAATTCACCCCTCCACTTT.

The chain carries TRBV5-6 and TRBJ2-5; D is unclear. V shed 0 bases and J shed 2 bases, with 8 bases lying between them. The CDR3 sequence is 14 residues long. Germline-derived CDR1 and CDR2 are SGHDT and YYEEEE. CDR3 amino acids: CASSLGDGQETQYF. The CDR3 DNA reads as TGTGCCAGCAGCTTGGGTGATGGTCAAGAGACCCAGTACTTC.

This clone counts as hyperexpanded. This sequence joins TRBV4-3 and TRBJ2-7; D is possibly TRBD2 (6 bases). CDR1 LGHNA and CDR2 YSLEER come from the germline V gene. The CDR3 has 19 residues. V lost 0 bases to trimming and J lost 0 bases, with 21 bases between them. CDR3 sequence (DNA): TGCGCCAGCAGCCAAGAGCCGGGAGCGGGCGCCCTGAGCTCCTACGAGCAGTACTTC. Residues: CASSQEPGAGALSSYEQYF.

The chain couples TRBV28 to TRBJ2-5; maybe TRBD1 (6 bases). Trimming left V 4 bases short and J 1 base short, with 13 bases between. The CDR3 is 15 residues long. CDR1 is MDHEN and CDR2 is SYDVKM in the germline V gene. This chain's CDR3 is CASSSVDRTQETQYF. CDR3 DNA: TGTGCCAGCAGTTCAGTGGACAGAACCCAAGAGACCCAGTACTTC.

The CDR3, as DNA: TGTGCCAGCAACGTGGAGCCGGGGACTAGCAGGACAGATACGCAGTATTTT. It translates to CASNVEPGTSRTDTQYF. The chain combines TRBV7-8 with TRBJ2-3, with 9 nucleotides matching TRBD2. This CDR3 region has 17 residues. Germline assignment: CDR1 SGHVS and CDR2 FQNEAQ. With 7 bases clipped from V and 3 bases from J, the junction kept 14 bases outside the gene matches.

V is TRBV25-1 and J is TRBJ1-6; D is possibly TRBD1 (6 bases). This CDR3 is 17 amino acids long. V was clipped by 6 bases and J by 5 bases, with 20 bases between them. CDR1 is MGHDK, CDR2 SYGVNS, per germline. The CDR3 loop is CASSGRRGGKDNSPLHF. CDR3 nucleotides: TGTGCCAGCAGCGGGAGACGGGGGGGCAAGGATAATTCACCCCTCCACTTT.

The gene calls are TRBV5-4 and TRBJ1-2; no definite D call. The CDR3 consists of 15 residues. The germline V gene has CDR1 SGHNT and CDR2 YYREEE (reference sequence). V lost 4 bases to trimming and J lost 1 base, with 14 bases between them. The CDR3 DNA reads as TGTGCCAGCAGCACAAGTAGAGGGTTTAACTATGGCTACACCTTC. As protein: CASSTSRGFNYGYTF.

The rearrangement links TRBV4-3 to TRBJ2-1, with 10 bases fitting TRBD2. The CDR3 spans 16 residues. Germline loops: CDR1 LGHNA, CDR2 YSLEER. V shed 0 bases and J 9 bases; nucleotides not matched to a gene: 8. DNA of the CDR3: TGCGCCAGCAGCCAAGATACAAGCGGGGGGGCAAGTGAGCAGTTCTTC. Encoded protein: CASSQDTSGGASEQFF.

V is TRBV27 and J is TRBJ2-2; unclear D gene. The V gene's germline CDR1 is MNHEY and CDR2 SMNVEV (reference sequence). This CDR3 contains 12 residues. The V end was cut by 7 bases, the J end by 0 bases, with 3 bases between. Here the CDR3 DNA reads TGTGCCAGCACGGCGAACACCGGGGAGCTGTTTTTT. This codes for CASTANTGELFF.

The chain uses TRBV4-3 and TRBJ1-6; 7 nucleotides line up with TRBD1. This CDR3 has 15 residues. Germline CDR1 reads LGHNA; CDR2 reads YSLEER. The J segment lost 9 bases and the V segment lost 0 bases, leaving 5 bases of the junction unmatched. CDR3 DNA sequence: TGCGCCAGCAGCCAAGATAGGGGGCAGAGTTCACCCCTCCACTTT. Its protein is CASSQDRGQSSPLHF.

The chain has TRBV11-3 and TRBJ2-7; no definite D call. From germline, CDR1 is SGHNT and CDR2 YENEEA. V gave up 8 bases and J gave up 5 bases, with 13 bases separating them. This CDR3 region has 12 residues. CDR3 residues: CASPPRNHEQYF. CDR3 nucleotide sequence: TGTGCCAGCCCTCCCAGGAATCACGAGCAGTACTTC.

The gene calls are TRBV13 and TRBJ2-5; 9 nucleotides agree with TRBD2. The J call is uncertain, as TRBJ2-7 better fits the DNA end. Germline values: CDR1 PRHDT, CDR2 FYEKMQ (reference sequence). The CDR3 sequence is 15 residues long. The CDR3 spells CASSNSGGYSYEQYF. The CDR3 DNA sequence: TGTGCCAGCAGCAATAGCGGGGGTTACTCCTACGAGCAGTACTTC.

V and J are TRBV28 and TRBJ2-7; 11 bases are shared with TRBD1. This CDR3 is 17 amino acids long. Germline values: CDR1 MDHEN, CDR2 SYDVKM. V dropped 3 bases and J dropped 2; count of bases not matched to a gene: 9. The CDR3 sequence: CASSFRGTGGHTYEQYF. The CDR3 nucleotides are TGTGCCAGCAGTTTCAGGGGGACAGGGGGTCATACCTACGAGCAGTACTTC. Variable domain in full (rest from reference TRBV28 and TRBJ2-7): DVKVTQSSRYLVKRTGEKVFLECVQDMDHENMFWYRQDPGLGLRLIYFSYDVKMKEKGDIPEGYSVSREKKERFSLILESASTNQTSMYLCASSFRGTGGHTYEQYFGPGTRLTVT.